Below, one T cell receptor (beta chain) is given with its context. The CDR3 length is 11 residues. Germline V gene sequence: CDR1 MDHEN, CDR2 SYDVKM. V gave up 7 bases and J gave up 9 bases, with 10 bases separating them. The source of the sample is a study of blood T cell repertoires in COVID-19. Study-level information: Sources were T cells, B-cell-depleted T cells, or PBMCs; the material itself was cDNA or gDNA.

The repertoire was sequenced with immunoSEQ multiplex PCR; TCRdb's copy has only in-frame clones and lacks some. Among tens of thousands of clones listed, 70% to 85% were seen once. This TCR was recovered from a woman aged 45-59 years with acute COVID-19. Material for sequencing was PBMCs or T cells enriched from blood (not recorded which). The J gene is TRBJ2-1, the V gene TRBV28; TRBD2 is a possible D gene (6 bases). The CDR3, as DNA: TGTGCCAGCACAACGCGGGGTGAGCAGTTCTTC. Protein sequence: CASTTRGEQFF.